These T cell receptor beta chains were read from a single sample in a study of blood T cell repertoires in COVID-19. Profiled with immunoSEQ multiplex PCR; TCRdb holds only in-frame clones, not every one. The data contain roughly 100,000 clones, around 86% of them singletons. What was sequenced was peripheral blood. Every receptor here comes from a human donor in a cohort sampled during active COVID-19. Both conserved end residues are part of each CDR3. D genes are given only for firm matches. Only part of the rows carry a size: once, few, many, or a class if the clone is expanded.

D gene: .
clone size: .
J gene: TRBJ2-5
V gene: TRBV9
CDR3 protein: CASSVGGSLETQYF
CDR3 DNA: TGTGCCAGCAGCGTAGGCGGTTCTCTCGAGACCCAGTACTTC

D gene: .
clone size: .
J gene: TRBJ2-5
V gene: TRBV5-1
CDR3 protein: CASSTGTLETQYF
CDR3 DNA: TGCGCCAGCAGCACTGGGACACTTGAGACCCAGTACTTC

D gene: .
clone size: .
J gene: TRBJ1-2
V gene: TRBV12-1
CDR3 protein: CASSGPGGYTF
CDR3 DNA: TGTGCCAGCAGTGGTCCGGGGGGCTACACCTTC

D gene: .
clone size: .
J gene: TRBJ1-2
V gene: TRBV19
CDR3 protein: CASSEQGFYYGYTF
CDR3 DNA: TGTGCCAGTAGTGAACAGGGATTCTACTATGGCTACACCTTC

D gene: TRBD1
clone size: .
J gene: TRBJ2-3
V gene: TRBV7-2
CDR3 protein: CASSLAGQGAADTQYF
CDR3 DNA: TGTGCCAGCAGCTTAGCGGGACAGGGGGCCGCAGATACGCAGTATTTT

D gene: TRBD1
clone size: .
J gene: TRBJ1-5
V gene: TRBV19
CDR3 protein: CASSLDRGNQPQHF
CDR3 DNA: TGTGCCAGTAGCCTCGACAGGGGAAATCAGCCCCAGCATTTT

D gene: .
clone size: .
J gene: TRBJ2-1
V gene: TRBV21-1
CDR3 protein: CASSAGTSYSYNEQFF
CDR3 DNA: TGTGCCAGCAGCGCCGGGACTTCCTACTCCTACAATGAGCAGTTCTTC

D gene: TRBD1
clone size: few
J gene: TRBJ1-2
V gene: TRBV29-1
CDR3 protein: CSAADRVSGYGYTF
CDR3 DNA: TGCAGCGCCGCTGACAGGGTTTCTGGCTATGGCTACACCTTC

D gene: .
clone size: .
J gene: TRBJ2-5
V gene: TRBV5-5
CDR3 protein: CASSLVAERIETQYF
CDR3 DNA: TGTGCCAGCAGCTTGGTGGCAGAAAGAATAGAGACCCAGTACTTC

D gene: .
clone size: .
J gene: TRBJ2-3
V gene: TRBV7-7
CDR3 protein: CASSPSGLADTQYF
CDR3 DNA: TGTGCCAGCAGCCCCAGCGGATTGGCAGATACGCAGTATTTT

D gene: TRBD1
clone size: .
J gene: TRBJ2-7
V gene: TRBV9
CDR3 protein: CASSAGTGNEQYF
CDR3 DNA: TGTGCCAGCAGCGCGGGGACAGGGAACGAGCAGTACTTC

D gene: TRBD1
clone size: .
J gene: TRBJ2-5
V gene: TRBV5-1
CDR3 protein: CASSWNGQEETQYF
CDR3 DNA: TGCGCCAGCAGCTGGAATGGACAGGAAGAGACCCAGTACTTC

D gene: .
clone size: .
J gene: TRBJ2-3
V gene: TRBV19
CDR3 protein: CASRREGTDTQYF
CDR3 DNA: TGTGCCAGTAGGCGGGAAGGCACAGATACGCAGTATTTT

D gene: .
clone size: .
J gene: TRBJ1-2
V gene: TRBV7-2
CDR3 protein: CASSSFRDTPGTYGYTF
CDR3 DNA: TGTGCCAGCAGCTCGTTCCGGGACACCCCCGGGACCTATGGCTACACCTTC

D gene: .
clone size: .
J gene: TRBJ2-7
V gene: TRBV15
CDR3 protein: CATSTITSGDEQYF
CDR3 DNA: TGTGCCACCAGCACAATAACTAGTGGGGACGAGCAGTACTTC

D gene: .
clone size: .
J gene: TRBJ2-2
V gene: TRBV28
CDR3 protein: CASSFLATGELFF
CDR3 DNA: TGTGCCAGCAGTTTCCTAGCGACCGGGGAGCTGTTTTTT

D gene: .
clone size: .
J gene: TRBJ1-5
V gene: TRBV3-1/TRBV3-2
CDR3 protein: CASSQCGLQDNQPQHF
CDR3 DNA: TGTGCCAGCAGCCAATGTGGCCTTCAGGACAATCAGCCCCAGCATTTT

D gene: TRBD1
clone size: .
J gene: TRBJ2-3
V gene: TRBV5-1
CDR3 protein: CASRDRETDTQYF
CDR3 DNA: TGCGCCAGCCGGGACAGGGAGACAGATACGCAGTATTTT

D gene: TRBD2
clone size: .
J gene: TRBJ2-3
V gene: TRBV7-2
CDR3 protein: CASSLAGGSDTQYF
CDR3 DNA: TGTGCCAGCAGCTTAGCGGGGGGGTCAGATACGCAGTATTTT

D gene: TRBD1
clone size: once
J gene: TRBJ1-1
V gene: TRBV28
CDR3 protein: CVSSPTGTGGRTEAFF
CDR3 DNA: TGTGTCAGCAGTCCCACCGGGACAGGGGGACGAACTGAAGCTTTCTTT

D gene: TRBD2
clone size: .
J gene: TRBJ2-7
V gene: TRBV19
CDR3 protein: CASSPPPRLAESSYEQYF
CDR3 DNA: TGTGCCAGTAGTCCTCCTCCGAGACTAGCCGAAAGCTCCTACGAGCAGTACTTC

D gene: TRBD1
clone size: .
J gene: TRBJ1-6
V gene: TRBV10-3
CDR3 protein: CAISEDRGNSPLHF
CDR3 DNA: TGTGCCATCAGTGAAGACAGGGGTAATTCACCCCTCCACTTT

D gene: .
clone size: .
J gene: TRBJ2-7
V gene: TRBV30
CDR3 protein: CAWTTGASYEQYF
CDR3 DNA: TGTGCCTGGACCACGGGAGCTTCCTACGAGCAGTACTTC

D gene: TRBD1
clone size: .
J gene: TRBJ2-3
V gene: TRBV6-4
CDR3 protein: CASSPRQGAGTDTQYF
CDR3 DNA: TGTGCCAGCAGCCCAAGACAGGGGGCGGGCACAGATACGCAGTATTTT

D gene: TRBD1
clone size: few
J gene: TRBJ2-5
V gene: TRBV9
CDR3 protein: CASSKQGVSQETQYF
CDR3 DNA: TGTGCCAGCAGCAAACAGGGGGTTTCACAAGAGACCCAGTACTTC

D gene: TRBD1
clone size: few
J gene: TRBJ1-2
V gene: TRBV3-1/TRBV3-2
CDR3 protein: CASSPDRHGYTF
CDR3 DNA: TGTGCCAGCAGCCCGGACAGGCACGGCTACACCTTC

D gene: TRBD2
clone size: .
J gene: TRBJ2-5
V gene: TRBV4-1
CDR3 protein: CASSQDPAGGIQETQYF
CDR3 DNA: TGCGCCAGCAGCCAAGATCCGGCGGGGGGGATCCAAGAGACCCAGTACTTC

D gene: .
clone size: .
J gene: TRBJ2-1
V gene: TRBV7-3
CDR3 protein: CASSSRQSNTQFF
CDR3 DNA: TGTGCCAGCAGCTCGAGACAGTCCAACACCCAGTTCTTC

D gene: .
clone size: .
J gene: TRBJ1-1
V gene: TRBV13
CDR3 protein: CASSLRGSSGDTEAFF
CDR3 DNA: TGTGCCAGCAGCTTAAGAGGGTCCTCAGGGGACACTGAAGCTTTCTTT

D gene: TRBD1
clone size: .
J gene: TRBJ2-7
V gene: TRBV30
CDR3 protein: CAWSIGTVTYEQYF
CDR3 DNA: TGTGCCTGGAGTATCGGGACAGTGACCTACGAGCAGTACTTC

D gene: TRBD1
clone size: few
J gene: TRBJ2-3
V gene: TRBV5-6
CDR3 protein: CASSRITGAKGTDTQYF
CDR3 DNA: TGTGCCAGCAGCAGGATTACAGGGGCCAAAGGCACAGATACGCAGTATTTT

D gene: TRBD2
clone size: .
J gene: TRBJ2-1
V gene: TRBV10-3
CDR3 protein: CAIRGTSFNYNEQFF
CDR3 DNA: TGTGCCATCAGAGGGACTAGCTTCAATTACAATGAGCAGTTCTTC

D gene: .
clone size: .
J gene: TRBJ2-1
V gene: TRBV10-3
CDR3 protein: CAIRGGGDEQFF
CDR3 DNA: TGTGCCATCAGAGGCGGCGGCGATGAGCAGTTCTTC

D gene: .
clone size: .
J gene: TRBJ1-2
V gene: TRBV10-2
CDR3 protein: CASGDYYGYTF
CDR3 DNA: TGCGCCAGCGGGGACTACTATGGCTACACCTTC

D gene: TRBD2
clone size: .
J gene: TRBJ2-1
V gene: TRBV28
CDR3 protein: CASVLSGTSAGGPPNEQFF
CDR3 DNA: TGTGCCAGCGTCCTTTCCGGGACATCTGCGGGAGGGCCTCCCAATGAGCAGTTCTTC

D gene: .
clone size: once
J gene: TRBJ2-1
V gene: TRBV21-1
CDR3 protein: CASSRSPQAEQFF
CDR3 DNA: TGTGCCAGCAGCAGGTCTCCACAGGCGGAGCAGTTCTTC

D gene: TRBD1
clone size: .
J gene: TRBJ2-5
V gene: TRBV11-2
CDR3 protein: CASSLVAPGGFETQYF
CDR3 DNA: TGTGCCAGCAGCTTAGTTGCCCCAGGGGGCTTTGAGACCCAGTACTTC

D gene: .
clone size: .
J gene: TRBJ1-2
V gene: TRBV28
CDR3 protein: CASTSSVGGGYTF
CDR3 DNA: TGTGCCAGCACCTCATCGGTGGGAGGTGGCTACACCTTC

D gene: .
clone size: .
J gene: TRBJ1-1
V gene: TRBV7-3
CDR3 protein: CASSQFRGARNTEAFF
CDR3 DNA: TGTGCCAGCAGCCAATTTCGGGGGGCAAGGAACACTGAAGCTTTCTTT

D gene: .
clone size: .
J gene: TRBJ1-1
V gene: TRBV20-1
CDR3 protein: CSASEGPDTEAFF
CDR3 DNA: TGCAGTGCTAGTGAGGGGCCGGACACTGAAGCTTTCTTT

D gene: .
clone size: .
J gene: TRBJ2-5
V gene: TRBV6-2/TRBV6-3
CDR3 protein: CASSYSGGGGQTQYF
CDR3 DNA: TGTGCCAGCAGTTACTCAGGGGGAGGGGGACAGACCCAGTACTTC

D gene: .
clone size: once
J gene: TRBJ1-3
V gene: TRBV18
CDR3 protein: CASSPPEGGALGNTIYF
CDR3 DNA: TGTGCCAGCTCACCACCGGAAGGGGGGGCTCTTGGAAACACCATATATTTT

D gene: .
clone size: .
J gene: TRBJ1-4
V gene: TRBV5-1
CDR3 protein: CASSLGSSLSSGEKLFF
CDR3 DNA: TGCGCCAGCAGCTTGGGTTCCAGCCTTAGTTCAGGTGAAAAACTGTTTTTT